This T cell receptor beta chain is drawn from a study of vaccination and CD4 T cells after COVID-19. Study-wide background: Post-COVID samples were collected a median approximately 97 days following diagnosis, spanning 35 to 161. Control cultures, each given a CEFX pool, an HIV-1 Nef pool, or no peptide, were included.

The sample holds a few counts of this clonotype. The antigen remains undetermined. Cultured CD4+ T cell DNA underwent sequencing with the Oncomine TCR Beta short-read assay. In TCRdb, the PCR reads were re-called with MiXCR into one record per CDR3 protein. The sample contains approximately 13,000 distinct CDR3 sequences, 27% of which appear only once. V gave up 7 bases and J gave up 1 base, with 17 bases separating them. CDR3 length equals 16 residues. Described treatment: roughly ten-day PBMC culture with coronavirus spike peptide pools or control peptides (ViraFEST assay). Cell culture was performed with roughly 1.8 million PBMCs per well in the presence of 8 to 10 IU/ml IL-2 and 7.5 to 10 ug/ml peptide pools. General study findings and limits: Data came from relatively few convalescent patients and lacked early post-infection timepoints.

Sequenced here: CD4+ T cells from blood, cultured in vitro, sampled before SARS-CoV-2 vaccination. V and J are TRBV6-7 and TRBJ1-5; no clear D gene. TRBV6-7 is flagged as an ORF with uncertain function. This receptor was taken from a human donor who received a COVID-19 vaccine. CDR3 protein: CASTLCLRVSNQPQHF. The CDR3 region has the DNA TGTGCCAGCACCCTCTGTTTGAGGGTCAGCAATCAGCCCCAGCATTTT.